Included here is one T cell receptor beta chain sequence, with context. Which antigen it targets is not known. Qualities for individual bases were not recorded, and no much larger clone is one base off. These data are taken from a study of blood T cell repertoires in COVID-19 (dated by TCRdb to the early 2020s). For the wider study: The collaborator samples originated in the United States, Italy and Spain and spanned the acute and convalescent phases of COVID-19. Where HLA class I and class II types were available, the types were taken from metadata supplied by the sample provider, not from assay-based typing. Subjects who had been exposed to COVID-19, were actively infected with it, or had recovered from it provided the deeply sampled blood TCRbeta repertoires that made up the dataset. The repertoires were released in a freely available public database meant as a resource for research on the immune response to SARS-CoV-2. A de-identified subject ID, COVID-19 status, age in years and sex were almost always included in the sample metadata. Samples were obtained from the ongoing ImmuneRACE study (first 160 participants) and from 1,000 to 1,500 subjects provided by 6 global collaborators. The prospective study material was composed of cDNA or gDNA derived from T cells, B-cell-depleted T cells, or PBMCs. The research as a whole found: Clinical and demographic metadata were provided uncurated, with the amount varying by source and participant.

Taken from cysteine to phenylalanine, the CDR3 has 15 residues. Solely the CDR3 DNA is kept, with 45 bases framed from the first base. The germline V gene specifies MDHEN as CDR1 and SYDVKM as CDR2. The germline ends are 16 bases apart after V is trimmed by 2 bases and J by 6 bases. Each collaborating institution followed its own protocols to collect whole blood in K2EDTA tubes. For TCRbeta analysis, collaborators shipped samples as frozen whole blood, isolated PBMCs, or DNA extracted from either of those sample types. TCRbeta CDR3 regions were amplified from genomic DNA using the immunoSEQ Assay, a bias-controlled multiplex PCR. For the original study's pipeline: Within the assay, amplification of reference gene primers was used to estimate how many nucleated cells each sample contained. Sequence reads were collapsed and filtered to measure the absolute abundance of every unique TCRbeta CDR3 rearrangement. For each sample, productive Simpson clonality was calculated as the square root of Simpson's diversity index over productive rearrangements. The source is immuneACCESS, and TCRdb retained only in-frame sequences with V and J called. Part of the clones is not carried over; for the studies checked, unresolved V genes explain less than half of this, and the remainder is unexplained. V and J calls and clone size are given by that table; D and trimming were obtained from the DNA. The sample includes under 250,000 clones, with about four fifths observed a single time. The biggest ten clones account for under 4.5% of the sample.

This TCR was sampled from a man aged 45-60 years with acute or convalescent COVID-19. Sequencing input: peripheral blood. Recombination connected TRBV28 to TRBJ1-1; 6 matching bases give a weak D call of TRBD1. The DNA sequence is given as TGTGCCAGCAGTTTACCGCAGAGACAGGCCCCTGAAGCTTTCTTT. It codes for CASSLPQRQAPEAFF. Joined to the reference TRBV28 and TRBJ1-1 proteins, this CDR3 gives the full variable domain: DVKVTQSSRYLVKRTGEKVFLECVQDMDHENMFWYRQDPGLGLRLIYFSYDVKMKEKGDIPEGYSVSREKKERFSLILESASTNQTSMYLCASSLPQRQAPEAFFGQGTRLTVV.